Following are 10 T cell receptor beta chains from one sample sequenced in a study of a mutant IDH1 vaccine in newly diagnosed glioma. Documented time point: week 47, end of study. Doses consisted of 300 ug of mutant IDH1 20-mer peptide each, paired with topical imiquimod. Produced via immunoSEQ multiplex PCR; TCRdb's table is partial and in-frame only. The data contain tens of thousands of clones, roughly four fifths of them singletons. No antigen is known for these receptors. The sample was PBMCs, taken from a glioma patient whose treatment included an IDH1 peptide vaccine. The receptors derive from a woman between 45 and 60 years old with glioma.

The chain links TRBV18 to TRBJ2-1, with D possibly called TRBD1 or TRBD2 (5 bases each). Trimming shortened V by 2 bases and J by 10 bases, and 9 bases separated the two germline ends. The germline V gene has CDR1 KGHSH and CDR2 LQKENI. The CDR3 length is 12 residues. The CDR3 sequence is CASSPERGEQFF. The CDR3 nucleotides read TGTGCCAGCTCACCAGAGAGGGGAGAGCAGTTCTTC.

This clone was seen only once. The chain combines TRBV7-2 with TRBJ2-7; 11 nucleotides agree with TRBD1. Germline V gene sequence: CDR1 SGHTA, CDR2 FQGNSA. The V gene end was trimmed by 5 bases and the J gene end by 6 bases; junction bases not matched to a gene: 12. There are 16 residues in the CDR3. The CDR3 protein is CASSAARTGGPTEQYF. The CDR3, as DNA: TGTGCCAGCAGCGCCGCTCGGACAGGGGGCCCCACCGAGCAGTACTTC.

The chain carries TRBV27 and TRBJ1-1; D is unclear. The V end was cut by 6 bases, the J end by 5 bases, with 19 bases between. CDR1 and CDR2 from the germline V gene are MNHEY and SMNVEV (reference sequence). CDR3 length: 15 amino acids. CDR3 coding DNA: TGTGCCAGCAGATTTGTCACTACTGCAAAGACTGAAGCTTTCTTT. Translating gives CASRFVTTAKTEAFF.

The chain recombines TRBV6-6 with TRBJ1-5; 7 nucleotides align to TRBD1. The CDR3 is 15 amino acids. Losses at the gene ends were 2 bases for V and 2 bases for J; bases not matched to a gene: 3. Germline-derived CDR1 and CDR2 are MNHNY and SVGAGI (reference sequence). The CDR3 DNA reads as TGTGCCAGCAGTTACCCCGACAGGGGCAATCAGCCCCAGCATTTT. It yields the protein CASSYPDRGNQPQHF.

The gene calls are TRBV6-1 and TRBJ2-7; D gene unclear. The V gene lost 8 bases and the J gene lost 2 bases, with 13 bases spanning the gap. This CDR3 is built from 13 residues. Germline V gene sequence: CDR1 MNHNS, CDR2 SASEGT. In DNA, the CDR3 is TGTGCCAGCGCCGAAGTCTTCACCTACGAGCAGTACTTC. Translated: CASAEVFTYEQYF.

The chain employs TRBV5-4 and TRBJ2-7; 9 bases agree with TRBD2. The CDR3 is 17 residues long. Trimming removed 0 bases from V and 3 bases from J; junction bases left unmatched: 10. Germline V lookup: CDR1 SGHNT, CDR2 YYREEE (reference sequence). The CDR3 loop is CASSLEGSGGAFYEQYF. CDR3 in DNA: TGTGCCAGCAGCTTGGAGGGTAGCGGGGGCGCCTTCTACGAGCAGTACTTC. The whole variable domain, remainder taken from reference TRBV5-4 and TRBJ2-7, is ETGVTQSPTHLIKTRGQQVTLRCSSQSGHNTVSWYQQALGQGPQFIFQYYREEENGRGNFPPRFSGLQFPNYSSELNVNALELDDSALYLCASSLEGSGGAFYEQYFGPGTRLTVT.

The chain employs TRBV9 and TRBJ1-1; tentatively, D is TRBD1 (5 bases). Germline lookup yields CDR1 SGDLS and CDR2 YYNGEE. The V end lost 0 bases, the J end lost 12 bases, and 18 bases lay between the germline ends. The CDR3 contains 14 residues. This CDR3 reads CASSVGSGREETFF. The CDR3 DNA reads TGTGCCAGCAGCGTAGGTTCAGGCAGGGAGGAAACTTTCTTT. Using reference TRBV9 and TRBJ1-1 for the parts outside the CDR3, the full variable domain is DSGVTQTPKHLITATGQRVTLRCSPRSGDLSVYWYQQSLDQGLQFLIQYYNGEERAKGNILERFSAQQFPDLHSELNLSSLELGDSALYFCASSVGSGREETFFGQGTRLTVV.

The rearrangement uses TRBV7-2 and TRBJ2-7; no firm D call. V was cut by 1 base and J by 1 base, with 2 bases left in between. This CDR3 contains 12 residues. Germline values: CDR1 SGHTA, CDR2 FQGNSA. The CDR3 region is CASSLVSYEQYF. CDR3 bases: TGTGCCAGCAGCTTAGTATCCTACGAGCAGTACTTC. The full variable domain, with the rest looked up from reference TRBV7-2 and TRBJ2-7, is GAGVSQSPSNKVTEKGKDVELRCDPISGHTALYWYRQSLGQGLEFLIYFQGNSAPDKSGLPSDRFSAERTGGSVSTLTIQRTQQEDSAVYLCASSLVSYEQYFGPGTRLTVT.

The rearrangement joins TRBV5-1 to TRBJ1-6, with unresolved D. The CDR3 is 16 residues long. The germline gives CDR1 SGHRS, CDR2 YFSETQ. V gave up 4 bases and J gave up 8 bases, with 19 bases separating them. The CDR3 coding sequence is TGCGCCAGCAGCAGTGGACTCAGTCGGTGGGATTCACCCCTCCACTTT. As protein: CASSSGLSRWDSPLHF.

In its sample, this clone was seen once. The rearrangement links TRBV5-1 to TRBJ1-1; 8 nucleotides line up with TRBD1. Germline CDR1 is SGHRS and CDR2 is YFSETQ. This CDR3 has 16 amino acids. J gave up 0 bases and V 4 bases, and 8 bases lay outside the gene matches. The CDR3 bases are TGCGCCAGCAGCCTATACCCGGGACAGGTGAACACTGAAGCTTTCTTT. This gives the protein CASSLYPGQVNTEAFF.